A selection of T cell receptor beta chains follows, all from one sample in a study of blood T cell repertoires in COVID-19. Method: immunoSEQ multiplex PCR; TCRdb's copy keeps in-frame clones and lacks some. Of approximately 150,000 clones in the sample, roughly 87% are singletons; the top ten hold 1.5% to 2%. The sample taken for sequencing was peripheral blood. Source of these receptors: a human donor in a cohort sampled during active COVID-19. CDR3s include the opening cysteine and the closing phenylalanine or tryptophan. The D gene is left open where the match is weak. Clone size is shown for a subset of rows, as once, few, many or a class of expanded clone.

clone_size | j_call | d_call | v_call | cdr3_nt | cdr3_aa
. | TRBJ2-5 | . | TRBV5-1 | TGCGCCAGCAGCTTGGCTGGGACTGAAGGGGAGACCCAGTACTTC | CASSLAGTEGETQYF
. | TRBJ1-2 | . | TRBV11-2 | TGTGCCAGCAGCTTAAGGACAGACTACCTTGCTAACTATGGCTACACCTTC | CASSLRTDYLANYGYTF
. | TRBJ2-7 | . | TRBV5-1 | TGCGCCAGCAGCACGGGGGTTACCTACGAGCAGTACTTC | CASSTGVTYEQYF
. | TRBJ2-1 | . | TRBV6-6 | TGTGCCAGCAGTTACTCGAAAGGGGCGGTCAATGAGCAGTTCTTC | CASSYSKGAVNEQFF
. | TRBJ1-1 | TRBD1 | TRBV29-1 | TGCAGCGCGACCGGGACAGGGAACACTGAAGCTTTCTTT | CSATGTGNTEAFF
. | TRBJ1-5 | TRBD1 | TRBV19 | TGTGCCAGTAAGTTGCGACAGGGGGCGCGGGATCAGCCCCAGCATTTT | CASKLRQGARDQPQHF
. | TRBJ1-2 | TRBD1 | TRBV6-5 | TGTGCCAGCGGGACAGGGTATGGTTATGGCTACACCTTC | CASGTGYGYGYTF
. | TRBJ1-6 | TRBD1 | TRBV5-6 | TGTGCCAGCAGCCAGCAGACAGGGTTTGGGTCACCCCTCCACTTT | CASSQQTGFGSPLHF
. | TRBJ1-1 | TRBD1 | TRBV16 | TGTGCCAGCAGCCAAAGGACAGGGACGACGTCTGAAGCTTTCTTT | CASSQRTGTTSEAFF
. | TRBJ2-1 | TRBD1 | TRBV5-1 | TGCGCCAGCAGCTTGGAAGGGACAGCCTTCGAGGGGCAGTTCTTC | CASSLEGTAFEGQFF
. | TRBJ2-1 | TRBD1 | TRBV11-3 | TGTGCCAGCAGCCTAGGGGACAGAACGTACAATGAGCAGTTCTTC | CASSLGDRTYNEQFF
. | TRBJ2-7 | TRBD1 | TRBV7-2 | TGTGCCAGCAGCCCGCGGACAGGGGGATCCTACGAGCAGTACTTC | CASSPRTGGSYEQYF
. | TRBJ2-7 | . | TRBV5-1 | TGCGCCAGCAGCTTCCAGGGTTCCTACGAGCAGTACTTC | CASSFQGSYEQYF
. | TRBJ1-2 | . | TRBV5-1 | TGCGCCAGCAGCCCCAGGCGAGAGAACTATGGCTACACCTTC | CASSPRRENYGYTF
. | TRBJ1-6 | TRBD1 | TRBV7-9 | TGTGCCAGCAGCTTTGGCAGGGGGCTTTCACCCCTCCACTTT | CASSFGRGLSPLHF
. | TRBJ1-5 | . | TRBV4-2 | TGTGCCAGCAGCCAAGATAGGGGTCAGCCCCAGCATTTT | CASSQDRGQPQHF
once | TRBJ1-1 | TRBD1 | TRBV18 | TGTGCCAGCTCACCAAGAGTGAGTGGGACAGGGGCGTTCAGGGGCACTGAAGCTTTCTTT | CASSPRVSGTGAFRGTEAFF
. | TRBJ1-1 | . | TRBV6-1 | TGTGCCAGCAGTGATGGCCGGGAGAACACTGAAGCTTTCTTT | CASSDGRENTEAFF
. | TRBJ2-3 | . | TRBV5-1 | TGCGCCAGCAGCTTGGATTGGTCAGGGGCTGGAGATACGCAGTATTTT | CASSLDWSGAGDTQYF
. | TRBJ1-2 | . | TRBV21-1 | TGTGCCAGCAACGAGACAGGGGGCTATGGCTACACCTTC | CASNETGGYGYTF